Here is one T cell receptor (beta chain) with its context. Its antigen is unknown. Trimming cost V 7 bases and J 5 bases; bases outside gene matches: 6. The germline V gene encodes CDR1 SNHLY and CDR2 FYNNEI. CDR3 size: 15 residues. PCR primers comprised 60 Vbeta and 13 Jbeta primers. Data came from immunoSEQ multiplex PCR; TCRdb stores just in-frame clones and leaves some out. This table has 100,000 to 150,000 clones, about 70% appearing once. This sample was taken from a study of cytomegalovirus exposure and HLA in healthy donors. General study results and limits: Presence/absence comparisons presumed near-even sequencing depth among donors. Earlier results showed most TCR beta V segments being productive about 87% or about 30% of the time.

The sequenced sample was PBMCs. The clonotype originates from a woman aged 60 to 75 in good health and CMV-seropositive. This rearrangement joins TRBV2 to TRBJ2-3, with 13 bases aligning to TRBD2. The CDR3 DNA follows: TGTGCCAGCACGGGACTAGCGGGGATGAAAGATACGCAGTATTTT. Protein sequence: CASTGLAGMKDTQYF.